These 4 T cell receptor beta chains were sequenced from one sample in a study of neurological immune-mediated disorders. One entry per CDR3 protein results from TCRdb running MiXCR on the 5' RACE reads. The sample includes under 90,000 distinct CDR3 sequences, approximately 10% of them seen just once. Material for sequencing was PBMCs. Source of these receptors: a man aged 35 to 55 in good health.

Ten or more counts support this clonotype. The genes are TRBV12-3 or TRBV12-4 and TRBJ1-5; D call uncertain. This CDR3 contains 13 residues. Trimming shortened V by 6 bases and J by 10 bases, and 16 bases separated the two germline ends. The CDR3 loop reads CASSWTDPRPQHF. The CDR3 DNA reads TGTGCCAGCAGCTGGACGGACCCACGACCCCAGCATTTT.

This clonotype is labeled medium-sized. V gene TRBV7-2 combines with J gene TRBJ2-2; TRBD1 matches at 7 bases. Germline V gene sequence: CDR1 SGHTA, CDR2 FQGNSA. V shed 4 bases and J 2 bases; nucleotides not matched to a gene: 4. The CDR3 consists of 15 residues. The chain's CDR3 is CASSSTGANTGELFF. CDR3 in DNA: TGTGCCAGCAGCTCTACAGGGGCAAACACCGGGGAGCTGTTTTTT.

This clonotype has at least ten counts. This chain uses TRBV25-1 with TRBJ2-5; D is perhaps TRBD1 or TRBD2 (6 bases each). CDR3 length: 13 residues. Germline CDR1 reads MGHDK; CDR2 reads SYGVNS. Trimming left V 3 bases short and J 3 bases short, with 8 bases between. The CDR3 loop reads CASSDGGEETQYF. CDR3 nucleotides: TGTGCCAGCAGTGACGGGGGCGAAGAGACCCAGTACTTC.

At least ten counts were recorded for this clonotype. Written as DNA, the CDR3 is TGCGCCAGCAGGTATGCCGGGACTTCCTCCTACGAGCAGTACTTC. This encodes CASRYAGTSSYEQYF. The rearrangement joins TRBV5-1 to TRBJ2-7; tentative D call: TRBD2 (6 bases). The CDR3 extends over 15 amino acids. The ends were cut back, 5 bases at V and 0 bases at J, with 15 bases in the middle. The V gene's germline CDR1 is SGHRS and CDR2 YFSETQ.